This T cell receptor (beta chain) was recorded in a study of blood T cell repertoires in COVID-19. Across the whole study: Donors in the United States, Italy and Spain gave samples during acute or convalescent COVID-19. Sources were T cells, B-cell-depleted T cells, or PBMCs; the material itself was cDNA or gDNA.

As handled by the study authors: Estimation of nucleated cell counts relied on the amplification of reference gene primers. TCRdb's copy holds only in-frame clones and misses some; the assay was immunoSEQ multiplex PCR. V and J calls and clone size are those listed in that table; D and trimming were worked out from the DNA. The sample has about 230,000 clones; 85% are singletons. This CDR3 is 16 amino acids long. Per germline, CDR1 LNHDA and CDR2 SQIVND (reference sequence). Trimming removed 8 bases from V and 0 bases from J; junction bases left unmatched: 10. This receptor was identified in a man aged 35 to 55 with acute or convalescent COVID-19. The sample consisted of peripheral blood. V and J are TRBV19 and TRBJ1-5; 7 positions match TRBD1. DNA for the CDR3: TGTGCCAGTCGACTCGGACAGGCGAATAGCAATCAGCCCCAGCATTTT. Translating it yields CASRLGQANSNQPQHF. The full variable domain, its missing parts supplied by reference TRBV19 and TRBJ1-5, is DGGITQSPKYLFRKEGQNVTLSCEQNLNHDAMYWYRQDPGQGLRLIYYSQIVNDFQKGDIAEGYSVSREKKESFPLTVTSAQKNPTAFYLCASRLGQANSNQPQHFGDGTRLSIL.